These T cell receptor beta chains were read from a single sample in a study of beta chain features in type 1 diabetes. The assay was immunoSEQ multiplex PCR, and TCRdb's table has in-frame clones only and misses some. This table holds about 340,000 clones, less than 9.5% found once. Sequencing was carried out using central memory CD4+ T cells from blood. These receptors came from a woman in her late teens or twenties in good health. CDR3s include the opening cysteine and the closing phenylalanine or tryptophan. The order of the fields is D gene, V gene, J gene, clone size, CDR3 protein, CDR3 DNA. D genes are given only for firm matches. Not every row has a clone size; where given, it reads once, few, many or a size class.

D gene: TRBD2
V gene: TRBV7-3
J gene: TRBJ2-1
clone size: -
CDR3 protein: CASSLWVLGTSDSYNEQFF
CDR3 DNA: TGTGCCAGCAGCTTATGGGTGTTGGGGACTAGCGACTCCTACAATGAGCAGTTCTTC

D gene: -
V gene: TRBV11-2
J gene: TRBJ2-7
clone size: few
CDR3 protein: CASSLGVGLYEQYF
CDR3 DNA: TGTGCCAGCAGCTTAGGGGTTGGACTCTACGAGCAGTACTTC

D gene: TRBD1
V gene: TRBV5-1
J gene: TRBJ2-1
clone size: few
CDR3 protein: CASSSGQGNEQFF
CDR3 DNA: TGCGCCAGCAGCTCGGGACAGGGCAATGAGCAGTTCTTC

D gene: -
V gene: TRBV19
J gene: TRBJ2-6
clone size: few
CDR3 protein: CASTRATRGASGANVLTF
CDR3 DNA: TGTGCCAGTACCCGGGCGACAAGAGGAGCCTCTGGGGCCAACGTCCTGACTTTC

D gene: -
V gene: TRBV6-5
J gene: TRBJ2-7
clone size: -
CDR3 protein: CASSYRVGSSFDEQYF
CDR3 DNA: TGTGCCAGCAGTTACCGCGTGGGGAGTAGTTTCGACGAGCAGTACTTC

D gene: TRBD1
V gene: TRBV4-2
J gene: TRBJ1-2
clone size: few
CDR3 protein: CASSQERTGGGYGYTF
CDR3 DNA: TGTGCCAGCAGCCAAGAGCGGACAGGGGGCGGCTATGGCTACACCTTC

D gene: -
V gene: TRBV7-9
J gene: TRBJ2-3
clone size: few
CDR3 protein: CASSLGGQGNTQYF
CDR3 DNA: TGTGCCAGCAGCTTAGGAGGTCAGGGAAATACGCAGTATTTT

D gene: TRBD1
V gene: TRBV15
J gene: TRBJ1-2
clone size: few
CDR3 protein: CATSRLQGANGYTF
CDR3 DNA: TGTGCCACCAGCAGACTTCAGGGGGCTAATGGCTACACCTTC

D gene: -
V gene: TRBV9
J gene: TRBJ2-3
clone size: -
CDR3 protein: CASSVISDTDTQYF
CDR3 DNA: TGTGCCAGCAGCGTAATTAGCGACACAGATACGCAGTATTTT

D gene: TRBD2
V gene: TRBV5-1
J gene: TRBJ2-1
clone size: -
CDR3 protein: CASSPSGRWDNEQFF
CDR3 DNA: TGCGCCAGCAGTCCAAGCGGGAGATGGGACAATGAGCAGTTCTTC

D gene: -
V gene: TRBV7-3
J gene: TRBJ2-3
clone size: -
CDR3 protein: CASRDTNTDTQYF
CDR3 DNA: TGTGCCAGCCGGGACACCAACACAGATACGCAGTATTTT

D gene: TRBD1
V gene: TRBV5-4
J gene: TRBJ2-7
clone size: many
CDR3 protein: CASSYEPGQTYEQYF
CDR3 DNA: TGTGCCAGCAGCTACGAACCGGGACAGACCTACGAGCAGTACTTC

D gene: -
V gene: TRBV6-5
J gene: TRBJ2-2
clone size: few
CDR3 protein: CASSYEIFTGELFF
CDR3 DNA: TGTGCCAGCAGTTACGAGATTTTCACCGGGGAGCTGTTTTTT

D gene: TRBD2
V gene: TRBV19
J gene: TRBJ2-1
clone size: few
CDR3 protein: CASSIASVGEREPSSYNEQFF
CDR3 DNA: TGTGCCAGTAGTATAGCCTCGGTGGGCGAGCGGGAGCCAAGCTCCTACAATGAGCAGTTCTTC

D gene: -
V gene: TRBV29-1
J gene: TRBJ1-2
clone size: -
CDR3 protein: CSVDQFTDGNGYTF
CDR3 DNA: TGCAGCGTTGATCAATTTACAGACGGGAACGGCTACACCTTC

D gene: TRBD1
V gene: TRBV6-5
J gene: TRBJ1-1
clone size: -
CDR3 protein: CASSPPTGAEAFF
CDR3 DNA: TGTGCCAGCAGCCCCCCCACAGGGGCTGAAGCTTTCTTT

D gene: TRBD2
V gene: TRBV29-1
J gene: TRBJ2-1
clone size: -
CDR3 protein: CSVLRGPGTSGRYNEQFF
CDR3 DNA: TGCAGCGTGCTCAGGGGGCCCGGGACTAGCGGGAGATACAATGAGCAGTTCTTC

D gene: -
V gene: TRBV7-2
J gene: TRBJ2-7
clone size: few
CDR3 protein: CASSLGPGSGEQYF
CDR3 DNA: TGTGCCAGCAGCTTGGGGCCGGGTTCGGGGGAGCAGTACTTC

D gene: -
V gene: TRBV2
J gene: TRBJ2-3
clone size: few
CDR3 protein: CASSEEGGSQYF
CDR3 DNA: TGTGCCAGCAGTGAAGAAGGAGGTTCGCAGTATTTT

D gene: -
V gene: TRBV27
J gene: TRBJ2-6
clone size: many
CDR3 protein: CASSFVGSGANVLTF
CDR3 DNA: TGTGCCAGCAGTTTCGTGGGGTCTGGGGCCAACGTCCTGACTTTC

D gene: TRBD1
V gene: TRBV7-2
J gene: TRBJ1-1
clone size: -
CDR3 protein: CASSAWTGINTEAFF
CDR3 DNA: TGTGCCAGCAGCGCGTGGACAGGGATTAACACTGAAGCTTTCTTT

D gene: TRBD2
V gene: TRBV28
J gene: TRBJ2-2
clone size: -
CDR3 protein: CASSFPGLAGGFTGELFF
CDR3 DNA: TGTGCCAGCAGTTTTCCTGGACTAGCGGGAGGGTTCACCGGGGAGCTGTTTTTT

D gene: -
V gene: TRBV19
J gene: TRBJ1-5
clone size: few
CDR3 protein: CASQQGFQPQHF
CDR3 DNA: TGTGCCAGCCAACAGGGATTTCAGCCCCAGCATTTT

D gene: -
V gene: TRBV28
J gene: TRBJ2-2
clone size: few
CDR3 protein: CASGTRNTGELFF
CDR3 DNA: TGTGCCAGCGGGACGAGAAACACCGGGGAGCTGTTTTTT

D gene: -
V gene: TRBV27
J gene: TRBJ2-3
clone size: few
CDR3 protein: CASSRLSQPDTQYF
CDR3 DNA: TGTGCCAGTTCCAGACTAAGTCAGCCAGATACGCAGTATTTT

D gene: -
V gene: TRBV6-5
J gene: TRBJ1-5
clone size: few
CDR3 protein: CASSQLRGNQPQHF
CDR3 DNA: TGTGCCAGCAGTCAACTTAGGGGCAATCAGCCCCAGCATTTT

D gene: -
V gene: TRBV7-2
J gene: TRBJ2-1
clone size: many
CDR3 protein: CASRRDREITYNEQFF
CDR3 DNA: TGTGCCAGCAGGCGGGACCGCGAGATAACCTACAATGAGCAGTTCTTC

D gene: TRBD2
V gene: TRBV29-1
J gene: TRBJ2-1
clone size: -
CDR3 protein: CSVTSLSGMNNEQFF
CDR3 DNA: TGCAGCGTTACCTCACTTAGCGGGATGAACAATGAGCAGTTCTTC

D gene: TRBD1
V gene: TRBV7-8
J gene: TRBJ1-2
clone size: -
CDR3 protein: CASRPGQSYNYTF
CDR3 DNA: TGTGCCAGCAGACCGGGACAGTCGTACAACTACACCTTC

D gene: -
V gene: TRBV18
J gene: TRBJ2-1
clone size: -
CDR3 protein: CASSPYPTSSYNEQFF
CDR3 DNA: TGTGCCAGCTCACCGTATCCGACTAGCTCCTACAATGAGCAGTTCTTC

D gene: TRBD2
V gene: TRBV7-2
J gene: TRBJ2-3
clone size: -
CDR3 protein: CASSFLAGGADTQYF
CDR3 DNA: TGTGCCAGCAGCTTTCTAGCGGGAGGGGCAGATACGCAGTATTTT

D gene: TRBD1
V gene: TRBV7-2
J gene: TRBJ1-3
clone size: few
CDR3 protein: CASSLAGTGAPGNTIYF
CDR3 DNA: TGTGCCAGCAGCTTAGCGGGGACAGGGGCTCCTGGAAACACCATATATTTT

D gene: -
V gene: TRBV7-2
J gene: TRBJ2-7
clone size: -
CDR3 protein: CASSLDWGKNIRLQYF
CDR3 DNA: TGTGCCAGCAGCTTAGATTGGGGGAAGAATATACGACTGCAGTACTTC

D gene: -
V gene: TRBV28
J gene: TRBJ2-6
clone size: -
CDR3 protein: CATLHGSSGANVLTF
CDR3 DNA: TGTGCCACCTTGCACGGGAGCTCTGGGGCCAACGTCCTGACTTTC

D gene: TRBD1
V gene: TRBV7-9
J gene: TRBJ1-2
clone size: many
CDR3 protein: CASSTGQGRGYTF
CDR3 DNA: TGTGCCAGCAGCACGGGACAGGGTCGTGGCTACACCTTC

D gene: TRBD2
V gene: TRBV13
J gene: TRBJ2-5
clone size: few
CDR3 protein: CASSSATSGPWVGETQYF
CDR3 DNA: TGTGCCAGCAGCTCAGCCACTAGCGGGCCGTGGGTGGGAGAGACCCAGTACTTC

D gene: -
V gene: TRBV6-1
J gene: TRBJ1-2
clone size: many
CDR3 protein: CASSETGDYGYTF
CDR3 DNA: TGTGCCAGCAGTGAAACCGGGGACTATGGCTACACCTTC

D gene: -
V gene: TRBV9
J gene: TRBJ2-1
clone size: -
CDR3 protein: CASSALTGGQDEQFF
CDR3 DNA: TGTGCCAGCAGCGCGCTGACGGGGGGACAGGATGAGCAGTTCTTC

D gene: -
V gene: TRBV6-5
J gene: TRBJ2-7
clone size: -
CDR3 protein: CAISESSFRAGKYF
CDR3 DNA: TGTGCCATCAGTGAGTCAAGTTTCCGCGCAGGGAAGTACTTC

D gene: -
V gene: TRBV28
J gene: TRBJ2-3
clone size: few
CDR3 protein: CASSLSGLGLADTQYF
CDR3 DNA: TGTGCCAGCAGTCTCAGCGGGCTAGGGTTAGCAGATACGCAGTATTTT

D gene: TRBD2
V gene: TRBV7-9
J gene: TRBJ2-1
clone size: few
CDR3 protein: CASSLTRGLDNEQFF
CDR3 DNA: TGTGCCAGCAGCTTAACTCGGGGACTAGACAATGAGCAGTTCTTC

D gene: -
V gene: TRBV15
J gene: TRBJ1-4
clone size: -
CDR3 protein: CATSRGLNEKLFF
CDR3 DNA: TGTGCCACCAGCAGGGGCCTTAATGAAAAACTGTTTTTT

D gene: -
V gene: TRBV6-1
J gene: TRBJ2-7
clone size: -
CDR3 protein: CASSPTGLGEQYF
CDR3 DNA: TGTGCCAGCAGTCCGACAGGTCTAGGGGAGCAGTACTTC

D gene: -
V gene: TRBV4-3
J gene: TRBJ1-3
clone size: few
CDR3 protein: CASSQAAGRPNTIYF
CDR3 DNA: TGCGCCAGCAGCCAAGCTGCAGGGCGCCCAAACACCATATATTTT

D gene: TRBD1
V gene: TRBV5-7
J gene: TRBJ2-7
clone size: -
CDR3 protein: CASSLATGGGGLHEQYF
CDR3 DNA: TGTGCCAGCAGCTTGGCTACAGGGGGCGGCGGGCTCCACGAGCAGTACTTC

D gene: TRBD2
V gene: TRBV28
J gene: TRBJ2-7
clone size: many
CDR3 protein: CASSTPGLALEQYF
CDR3 DNA: TGTGCCAGCAGTACTCCGGGACTAGCCCTCGAGCAGTACTTC

D gene: TRBD1
V gene: TRBV4-1
J gene: TRBJ2-7
clone size: few
CDR3 protein: CASSQAGTGTYEQYF
CDR3 DNA: TGCGCCAGCAGCCAAGCCGGGACAGGGACCTACGAGCAGTACTTC

D gene: -
V gene: TRBV15
J gene: TRBJ2-3
clone size: -
CDR3 protein: CATSIRQSDTQYF
CDR3 DNA: TGTGCCACCAGCATCAGGCAGTCGGATACGCAGTATTTT

D gene: TRBD1
V gene: TRBV7-3
J gene: TRBJ2-1
clone size: many
CDR3 protein: CASSTTGGAVDEQFF
CDR3 DNA: TGTGCCAGCAGCACAACAGGGGGCGCGGTGGATGAGCAGTTCTTC

D gene: TRBD1
V gene: TRBV5-1
J gene: TRBJ2-5
clone size: -
CDR3 protein: CASSLVPGQGLKTQYF
CDR3 DNA: TGCGCCAGCAGCTTGGTTCCGGGACAGGGATTGAAGACCCAGTACTTC

D gene: -
V gene: TRBV11-2
J gene: TRBJ2-2
clone size: many
CDR3 protein: CASRIPNTGELFF
CDR3 DNA: TGTGCCAGCAGGATTCCAAACACCGGGGAGCTGTTTTTT

D gene: TRBD1
V gene: TRBV27
J gene: TRBJ1-5
clone size: -
CDR3 protein: CASSRNTGGKHQPQHF
CDR3 DNA: TGTGCCAGCAGCCGAAATACAGGGGGCAAACATCAGCCCCAGCATTTT

D gene: -
V gene: TRBV6-6
J gene: TRBJ2-1
clone size: -
CDR3 protein: CASSLIQLGRNEQFF
CDR3 DNA: TGTGCCAGCAGTTTAATCCAACTAGGACGCAATGAGCAGTTCTTC